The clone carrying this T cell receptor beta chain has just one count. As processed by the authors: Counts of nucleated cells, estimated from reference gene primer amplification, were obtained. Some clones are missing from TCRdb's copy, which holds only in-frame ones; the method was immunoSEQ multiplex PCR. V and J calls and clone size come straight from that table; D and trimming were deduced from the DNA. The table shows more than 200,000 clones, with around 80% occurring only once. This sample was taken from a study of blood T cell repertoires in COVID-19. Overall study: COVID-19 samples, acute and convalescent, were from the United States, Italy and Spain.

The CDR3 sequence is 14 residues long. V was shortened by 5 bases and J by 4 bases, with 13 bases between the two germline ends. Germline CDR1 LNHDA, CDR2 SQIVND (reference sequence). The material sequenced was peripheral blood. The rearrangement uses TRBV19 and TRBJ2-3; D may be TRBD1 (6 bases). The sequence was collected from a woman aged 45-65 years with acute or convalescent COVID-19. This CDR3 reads CASSLLEGADTQYF. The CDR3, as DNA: TGTGCCAGTAGTCTCCTTGAGGGGGCAGATACGCAGTATTTT.